This entry is about one TCR beta chain. The target antigen is unknown. A much larger clone sits a single nucleotide away, making a read error possible. TCRdb re-analysed the multiplex PCR reads in MiXCR, keeping a single row per CDR3 protein. The table has around 110,000 distinct CDR3 sequences, 30% seen once. These data belong to a study of breast tumors, draining lymph nodes, adjacent tissues. The lymph nodes were axillary draining lymph nodes from breast cancer patients. CDR3 length: 16 residues. V lost 6 bases to trimming and J lost 0 bases; unmatched junction nucleotides: 9. CDR1 MNHNY and CDR2 SVGAGI come from the germline V gene (reference sequence). Broader study findings: Luminal-like breast cancer showed significantly greater tumor-nontumor repertoire similarity than basal-like breast cancer did. Findings are consistent with lymph node origin and intratumoral expansion of most tumor T cells. Tumor TCR diversity was below lymph nodes but above nontumor tissue.

Sequenced: axillary lymph node tissue. V is TRBV6-6 and J is TRBJ2-3; 7 bases are a match to TRBD2. The TCR comes from a female donor with breast cancer. Some clones in this sample may be carry-over from other donors' samples. CDR3 residues: CASRGPSGPSTDTQYF. The CDR3 DNA follows: TGTGCCAGCAGGGGCCCTAGCGGACCTAGCACAGATACGCAGTATTTT.